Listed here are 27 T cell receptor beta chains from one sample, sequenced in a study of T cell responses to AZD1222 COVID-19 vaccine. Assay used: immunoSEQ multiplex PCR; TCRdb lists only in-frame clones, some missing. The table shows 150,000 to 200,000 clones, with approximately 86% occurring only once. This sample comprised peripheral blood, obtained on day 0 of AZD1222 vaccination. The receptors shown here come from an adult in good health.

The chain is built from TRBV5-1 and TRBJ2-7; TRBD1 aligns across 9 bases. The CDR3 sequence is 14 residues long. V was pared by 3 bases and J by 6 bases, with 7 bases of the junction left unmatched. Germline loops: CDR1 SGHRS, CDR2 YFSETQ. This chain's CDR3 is CASSSPGQGGEQYF. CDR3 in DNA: TGCGCCAGCAGCTCACCGGGACAGGGTGGCGAGCAGTACTTC.

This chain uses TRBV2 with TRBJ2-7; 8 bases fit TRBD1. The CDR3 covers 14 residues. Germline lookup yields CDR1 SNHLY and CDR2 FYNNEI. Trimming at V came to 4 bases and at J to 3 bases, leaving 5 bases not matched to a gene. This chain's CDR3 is CASSGDRLHYEQYF. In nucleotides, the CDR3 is TGTGCCAGCAGTGGGGACAGGTTGCACTACGAGCAGTACTTC.

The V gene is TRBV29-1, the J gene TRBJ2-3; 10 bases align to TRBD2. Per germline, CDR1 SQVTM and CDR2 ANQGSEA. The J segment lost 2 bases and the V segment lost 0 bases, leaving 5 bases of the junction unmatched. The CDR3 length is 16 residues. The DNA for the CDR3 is TGCAGCGTTGAAGATCGTCTAGCGGGGGTCACAGATACGCAGTATTTT. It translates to CSVEDRLAGVTDTQYF.

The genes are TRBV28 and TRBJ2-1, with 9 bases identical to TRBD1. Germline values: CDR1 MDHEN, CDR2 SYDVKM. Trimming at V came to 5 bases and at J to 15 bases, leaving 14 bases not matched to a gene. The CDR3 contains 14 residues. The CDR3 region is CASSKQGAEGQRFF. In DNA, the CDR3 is TGTGCCAGCAGTAAACAGGGGGCAGAGGGACAGCGGTTCTTC.

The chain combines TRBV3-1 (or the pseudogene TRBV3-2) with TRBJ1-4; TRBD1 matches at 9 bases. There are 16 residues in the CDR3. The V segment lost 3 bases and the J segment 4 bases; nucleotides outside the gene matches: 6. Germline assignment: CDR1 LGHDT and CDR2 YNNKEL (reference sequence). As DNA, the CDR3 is TGTGCCAGCAGCCATCTACAGGGGGCGCGTAATGAAAAACTGTTTTTT. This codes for CASSHLQGARNEKLFF.

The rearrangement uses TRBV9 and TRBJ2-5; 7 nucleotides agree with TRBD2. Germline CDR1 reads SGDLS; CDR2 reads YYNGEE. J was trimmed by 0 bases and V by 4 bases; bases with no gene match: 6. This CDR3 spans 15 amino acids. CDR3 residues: CASSSGGQHQETQYF. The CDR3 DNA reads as TGTGCCAGCAGCTCGGGAGGTCAACACCAAGAGACCCAGTACTTC. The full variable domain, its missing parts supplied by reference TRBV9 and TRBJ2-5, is DSGVTQTPKHLITATGQRVTLRCSPRSGDLSVYWYQQSLDQGLQFLIQYYNGEERAKGNILERFSAQQFPDLHSELNLSSLELGDSALYFCASSSGGQHQETQYFGPGTRLLVL.

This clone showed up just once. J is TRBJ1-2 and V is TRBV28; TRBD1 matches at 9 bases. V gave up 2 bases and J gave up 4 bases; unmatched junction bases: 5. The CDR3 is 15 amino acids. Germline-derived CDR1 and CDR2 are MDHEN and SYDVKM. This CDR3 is CASSLRGQGIYGYTF. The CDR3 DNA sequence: TGTGCCAGCAGTTTACGTGGACAGGGGATCTATGGCTACACCTTC.

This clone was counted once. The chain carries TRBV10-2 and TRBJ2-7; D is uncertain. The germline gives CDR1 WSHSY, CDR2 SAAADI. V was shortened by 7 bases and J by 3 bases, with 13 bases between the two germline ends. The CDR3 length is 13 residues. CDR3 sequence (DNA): TGCGCCAGCACCAAACACGGAGACTACGAGCAGTACTTC. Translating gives CASTKHGDYEQYF.

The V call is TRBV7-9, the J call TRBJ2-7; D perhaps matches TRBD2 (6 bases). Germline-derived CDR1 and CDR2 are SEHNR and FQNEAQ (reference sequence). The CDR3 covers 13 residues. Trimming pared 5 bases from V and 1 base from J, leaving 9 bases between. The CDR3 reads CASSRRGSYEQYF. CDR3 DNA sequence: TGTGCCAGCAGCCGCCGGGGGTCCTACGAGCAGTACTTC. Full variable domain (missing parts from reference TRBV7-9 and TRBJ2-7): DTGVSQNPRHKITKRGQNVTFRCDPISEHNRLYWYRQTLGQGPEFLTYFQNEAQLEKSRLLSDRFSAERPKGSFSTLEIQRTEQGDSAMYLCASSRRGSYEQYFGPGTRLTVT.

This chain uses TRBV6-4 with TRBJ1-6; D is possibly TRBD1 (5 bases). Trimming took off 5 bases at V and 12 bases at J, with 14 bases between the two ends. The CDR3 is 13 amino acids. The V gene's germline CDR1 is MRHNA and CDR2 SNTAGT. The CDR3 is CASSRVGQGPLHF. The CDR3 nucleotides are TGTGCCAGCAGTCGGGTCGGCCAGGGACCCCTCCACTTT.

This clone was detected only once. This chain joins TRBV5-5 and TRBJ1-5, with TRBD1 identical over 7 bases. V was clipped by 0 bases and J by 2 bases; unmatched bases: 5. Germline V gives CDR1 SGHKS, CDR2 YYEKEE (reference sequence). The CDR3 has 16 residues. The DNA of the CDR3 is TGTGCCAGCAGCTTGGTGGGCACAGGGGGCAATCAGCCCCAGCATTTT. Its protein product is CASSLVGTGGNQPQHF.

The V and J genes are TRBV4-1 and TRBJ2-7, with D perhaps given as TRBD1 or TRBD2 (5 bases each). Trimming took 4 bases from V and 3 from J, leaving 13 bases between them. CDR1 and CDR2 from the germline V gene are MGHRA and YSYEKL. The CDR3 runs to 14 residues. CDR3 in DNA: TGCGCCAGCAGCCCCCGGGACGTAAGCTACGAGCAGTACTTC. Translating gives CASSPRDVSYEQYF.

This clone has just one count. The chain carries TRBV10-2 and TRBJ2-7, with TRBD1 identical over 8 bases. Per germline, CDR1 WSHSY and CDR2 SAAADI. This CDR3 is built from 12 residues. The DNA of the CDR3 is TGCTCGTCGGGGCAGGGGGCTTACGAGCAGTACTTC. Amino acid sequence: CSSGQGAYEQYF.

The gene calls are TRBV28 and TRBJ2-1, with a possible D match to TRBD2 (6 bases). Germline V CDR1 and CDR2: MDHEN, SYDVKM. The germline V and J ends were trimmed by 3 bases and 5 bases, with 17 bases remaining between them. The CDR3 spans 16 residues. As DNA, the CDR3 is TGTGCCAGCAGTTTCCCCGGTCTAGCGACAAACAATGAGCAGTTCTTC. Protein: CASSFPGLATNNEQFF.

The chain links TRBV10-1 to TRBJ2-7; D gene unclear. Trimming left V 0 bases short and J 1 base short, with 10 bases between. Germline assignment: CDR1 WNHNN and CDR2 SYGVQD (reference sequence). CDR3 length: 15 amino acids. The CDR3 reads CASSESNVGSYEQYF. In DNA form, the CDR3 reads TGCGCCAGCAGTGAGTCGAATGTTGGATCCTACGAGCAGTACTTC.

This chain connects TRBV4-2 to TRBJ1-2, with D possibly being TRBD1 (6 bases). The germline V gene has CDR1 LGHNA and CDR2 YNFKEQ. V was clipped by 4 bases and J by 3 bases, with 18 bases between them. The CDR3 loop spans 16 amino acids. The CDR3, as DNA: TGTGCCAGCAGCCTAAGGACAGCGCCATGGGACTATGGCTACACCTTC. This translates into CASSLRTAPWDYGYTF.

Here the CDR3 reads CASVGSGTEAFF. The CDR3 DNA sequence: TGTGCCAGCGTGGGGTCGGGCACTGAAGCTTTCTTT. The chain joins TRBV3-1 (or the pseudogene TRBV3-2) to TRBJ1-1; no firm D call. Per germline, CDR1 LGHDT and CDR2 YNNKEL (reference sequence). There are 12 residues in the CDR3. V dropped 8 bases and J dropped 4 bases, with 11 bases sitting between them.

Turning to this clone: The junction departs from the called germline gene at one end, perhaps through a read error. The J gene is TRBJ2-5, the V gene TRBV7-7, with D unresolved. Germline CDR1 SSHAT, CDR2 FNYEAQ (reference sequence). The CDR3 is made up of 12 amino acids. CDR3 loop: CASSLDGVGQYF. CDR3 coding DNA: TGTGCTAGCAGCTTAGATGGAGTGGGCCAGTACTTC.

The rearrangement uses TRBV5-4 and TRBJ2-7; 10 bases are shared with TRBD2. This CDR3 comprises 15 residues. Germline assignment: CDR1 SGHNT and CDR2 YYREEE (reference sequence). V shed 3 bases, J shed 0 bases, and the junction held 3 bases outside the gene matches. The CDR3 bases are TGTGCCAGCAGCTCAGCGGGGGGGAGCTCCTACGAGCAGTACTTC. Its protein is CASSSAGGSSYEQYF.

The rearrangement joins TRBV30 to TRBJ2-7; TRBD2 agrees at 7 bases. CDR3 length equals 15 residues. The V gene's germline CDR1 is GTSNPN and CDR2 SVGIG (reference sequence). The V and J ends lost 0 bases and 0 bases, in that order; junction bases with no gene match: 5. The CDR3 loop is CAWSVFGLGSYEQYF. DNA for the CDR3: TGTGCCTGGAGTGTATTTGGACTAGGCTCCTACGAGCAGTACTTC.

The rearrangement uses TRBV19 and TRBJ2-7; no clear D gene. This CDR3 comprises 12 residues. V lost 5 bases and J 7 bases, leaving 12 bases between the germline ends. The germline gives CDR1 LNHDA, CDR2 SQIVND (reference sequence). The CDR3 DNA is TGTGCCAGTAGTTCTAATCCGGAAGAGCAGTACTTC. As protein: CASSSNPEEQYF. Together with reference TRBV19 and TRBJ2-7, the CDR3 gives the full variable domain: DGGITQSPKYLFRKEGQNVTLSCEQNLNHDAMYWYRQDPGQGLRLIYYSQIVNDFQKGDIAEGYSVSREKKESFPLTVTSAQKNPTAFYLCASSSNPEEQYFGPGTRLTVT.

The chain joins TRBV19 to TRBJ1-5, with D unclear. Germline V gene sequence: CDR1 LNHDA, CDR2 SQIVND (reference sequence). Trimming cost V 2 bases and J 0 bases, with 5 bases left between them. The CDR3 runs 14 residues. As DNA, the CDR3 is TGTGCCAGTAGTATATCAGATAGCAATCAGCCCCAGCATTTT. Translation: CASSISDSNQPQHF. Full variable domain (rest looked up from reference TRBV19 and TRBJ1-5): DGGITQSPKYLFRKEGQNVTLSCEQNLNHDAMYWYRQDPGQGLRLIYYSQIVNDFQKGDIAEGYSVSREKKESFPLTVTSAQKNPTAFYLCASSISDSNQPQHFGDGTRLSIL.

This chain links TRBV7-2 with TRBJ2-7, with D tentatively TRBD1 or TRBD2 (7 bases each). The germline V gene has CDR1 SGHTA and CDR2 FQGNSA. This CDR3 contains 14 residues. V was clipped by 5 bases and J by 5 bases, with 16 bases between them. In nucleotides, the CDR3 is TGTGCCAGCAGCCTCCCAGGGGGGGGGCACGAGCAGTACTTC. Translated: CASSLPGGGHEQYF.

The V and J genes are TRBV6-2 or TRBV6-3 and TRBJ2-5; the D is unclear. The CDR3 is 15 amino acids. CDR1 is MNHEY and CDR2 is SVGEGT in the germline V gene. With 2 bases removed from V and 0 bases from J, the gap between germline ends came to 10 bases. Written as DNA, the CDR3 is TGTGCCAGCAGTTACCGCGCACAGTACCAAGAGACCCAGTACTTC. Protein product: CASSYRAQYQETQYF.

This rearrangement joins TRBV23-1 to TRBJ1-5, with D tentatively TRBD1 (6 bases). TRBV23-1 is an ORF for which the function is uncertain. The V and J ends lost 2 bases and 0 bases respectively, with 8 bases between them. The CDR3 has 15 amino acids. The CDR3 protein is CASSQTGYSNQPQHF. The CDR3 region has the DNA TGCGCCAGCAGTCAAACAGGGTATAGCAATCAGCCCCAGCATTTT.

CDR3: CASSWDGSSYNEQFF. In DNA form, the CDR3 reads TGCGCCAGCAGCTGGGACGGTAGCTCCTACAATGAGCAGTTCTTC. J is TRBJ2-1 and V is TRBV5-1; tentatively, D is TRBD1 or TRBD2 (5 bases each). Per germline, CDR1 SGHRS and CDR2 YFSETQ. The CDR3 is 15 amino acids. V was shortened by 3 bases and J by 0 bases, with 10 bases between the two germline ends.

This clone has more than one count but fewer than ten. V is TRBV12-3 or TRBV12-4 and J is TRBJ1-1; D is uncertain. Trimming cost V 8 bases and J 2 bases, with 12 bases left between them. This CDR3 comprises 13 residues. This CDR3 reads CASQSWANTEAFF. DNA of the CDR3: TGTGCCAGCCAATCTTGGGCTAACACTGAAGCTTTCTTT.